A selection of T cell receptor beta chains follows, all from one sample in a study of CD8 T cells in ankylosing spondylitis. One entry per CDR3 protein results from TCRdb running MiXCR on the 5' RACE reads. In the table there are fewer than 450,000 distinct CDR3 sequences, about a sixth of which are singletons. What was sequenced was blood, either unsorted or a sorted T cell fraction (not recorded which). These receptors were taken from a male donor with ankylosing spondylitis. Both conserved end residues are part of each CDR3.

TRBV10-3	TRBJ2-3	CATGPGGTGTDTQYF
TRBV7-2	TRBJ2-1	CASRATSGSKDEQFF
TRBV12-3/TRBV12-4	TRBJ2-1	CASSLALRASGNEQFF
TRBV7-9	TRBJ2-1	CASSYTGQTQFF
TRBV28	TRBJ2-7	CASSQGSARSYEQYF
TRBV29-1	TRBJ2-7	CSARLAQNEQYF
TRBV20-1	TRBJ2-7	CSARDQGTGVPEQYF
TRBV20-1	TRBJ1-1	CSANRGGGTEAFF
TRBV18	TRBJ1-5	CASSTSGQPQHF
TRBV7-2	TRBJ2-7	CASSLVRATYEQYF
TRBV5-1	TRBJ2-1	CASSLDGPIDYNEQFF
TRBV6-5	TRBJ1-1	CASSFRGTEAFF
TRBV7-9	TRBJ2-1	CASSLGSFSYNEQFF
TRBV7-9	TRBJ2-3	CASSLQTSGITDTQYF
TRBV4-1	TRBJ2-7	CASSQTSGRIYEQYF
TRBV7-9	TRBJ2-7	CASSPRLVGMYF
TRBV5-4	TRBJ1-2	CASSQGQGTNYGYTF
TRBV7-9	TRBJ1-2	CASSLFRGEVTGYTF
TRBV7-9	TRBJ2-2	CASSPHRNTGELFF
TRBV3-1	TRBJ2-7	CASSQGTGVEQYF
TRBV12-3/TRBV12-4	TRBJ2-2	CASSSPGLATGELFF
TRBV7-8	TRBJ2-3	CASSVSLAGGLNTQYF
TRBV2	TRBJ2-1	CASKGGSSYNEQFF
TRBV20-1	TRBJ1-1	CSARRTGGDTEAFF
TRBV12-3/TRBV12-4	TRBJ2-7	CASSKILGQTYEQYF
TRBV5-1	TRBJ2-7	CASSPRDRNLYEQYF
TRBV20-1	TRBJ1-3	CSARGTGGSGNTIYF
TRBV5-1	TRBJ1-5	CASSLLGGADQPQHF
TRBV2	TRBJ1-5	CASRERQSNQPQHF
TRBV20-1	TRBJ1-2	CSARPAFTGPEGGYTF
TRBV5-1	TRBJ2-1	CASSLSLGFNEQFF
TRBV7-8	TRBJ2-3	CASSLRAAPDTQYF
TRBV7-2	TRBJ2-1	CASSLAQGNYNEQFF
TRBV12-3/TRBV12-4	TRBJ2-3	CASSPRAYTQYF
TRBV29-1	TRBJ1-2	CSVEDLSGTAGYTF
TRBV5-1	TRBJ2-7	CASSKGQTYEQYF
TRBV20-1	TRBJ1-2	CSARDHRQNYGYTF
TRBV6-1	TRBJ2-1	CASRIQGPSYNEQFF
TRBV9	TRBJ2-6	CASSPSGANVLTF
TRBV2	TRBJ2-1	CASSESDNEQFF
TRBV20-1	TRBJ2-7	CSAITGVLEQYF